The 6 T cell receptor beta chains reported below all come from one sample, sequenced in a study of blood T cell repertoires in COVID-19. Sequencing used immunoSEQ multiplex PCR; TCRdb keeps in-frame clones, though not all of them. The data show 490,000 or so clones, with around nine tenths seen just once and roughly 8% held by the top ten. The material sequenced was PBMCs or T cells enriched from blood (not recorded which). These receptors all stem from an older woman who had recovered from COVID-19.

The gene calls are TRBV6-5 and TRBJ2-7; 7 bases fit TRBD2. The V gene's germline CDR1 is MNHEY and CDR2 SVGAGI. J lost 6 bases, V lost 2 bases, and 7 bases had no gene match. CDR3 length: 14 residues. The CDR3 spells CASSYGGGRSEQYF. CDR3 coding DNA: TGTGCCAGCAGTTACGGGGGGGGGAGGTCCGAGCAGTACTTC.

The chain joins TRBV24-1 to TRBJ2-5; perhaps TRBD2 as D (6 bases). The germline V gene has CDR1 KGHDR and CDR2 SFDVKD. Trimming took off 2 bases at V and 2 bases at J, with 20 bases between the two ends. CDR3 size: 18 residues. The CDR3 spells CATSDSRLGPTSQETQYF. CDR3 nucleotides: TGTGCCACCAGTGATTCCCGACTAGGTCCGACCTCACAAGAGACCCAGTACTTC.

This clone was seen a single time. The rearrangement uses TRBV29-1 and TRBJ2-2, with 7 bases that match TRBD1. Trimming cost V 6 bases and J 1 base; bases outside gene matches: 2. Germline CDR1 SQVTM, CDR2 ANQGSEA. The CDR3 length is 13 residues. CDR3 region: CSVGTENTGELFF. The CDR3 region has the DNA TGCAGCGTCGGGACAGAGAACACCGGGGAGCTGTTTTTT.

The gene calls are TRBV2 and TRBJ2-7, with D perhaps TRBD2 (5 bases). Germline lookup yields CDR1 SNHLY and CDR2 FYNNEI. The CDR3 has 14 residues. The V gene lost 4 bases and the J gene lost 7 bases, with 17 bases spanning the gap. The CDR3 sequence: CASSARASRGEQYF. Written as DNA, the CDR3 is TGTGCCAGCAGTGCTCGGGCCAGCCGGGGAGAGCAGTACTTC.

V usage is TRBV11-3 and J usage is TRBJ1-1; 8 nucleotides align to TRBD1. V gave up 3 bases and J gave up 4 bases; unmatched junction bases: 10. CDR3 length: 16 amino acids. The germline V gene encodes CDR1 SGHNT and CDR2 YENEEA. The CDR3 here is CASSLGQVLRSTEAFF. The CDR3 DNA is TGTGCCAGCAGCTTGGGACAGGTCCTTCGGAGCACTGAAGCTTTCTTT.

V gene TRBV7-8 combines with J gene TRBJ2-3; D is uncertain. Trimming pared 0 bases from V and 8 bases from J, leaving 12 bases between. The CDR3 is 14 residues long. Germline V CDR1 and CDR2: SGHVS, FQNEAQ. The CDR3 region is CASSLAITASTQYF. The CDR3 nucleotides read TGTGCCAGCAGCTTAGCAATTACAGCTTCTACGCAGTATTTT.